This T cell receptor beta chain was observed in a study of blood T cell repertoires in COVID-19. Germline V gives CDR1 ENHRY, CDR2 SYGVKD. V lost 6 bases, J lost 4 bases, and 18 bases lay in between. The CDR3 is 15 amino acids. Sequencing used immunoSEQ multiplex PCR; TCRdb keeps in-frame clones, though not all of them. The data show some 74,000 clones, around 80% seen once. This TCR derives from a woman at least 80 years old with active or convalescent COVID-19. V usage is TRBV10-3 and J usage is TRBJ1-2, with D possibly matching TRBD1 (6 bases). Sequencing was performed on peripheral blood. Here the CDR3 reads CAIRRQAEPFYGYTF. CDR3 coding DNA: TGTGCCATCAGGAGACAGGCGGAACCCTTCTATGGCTACACCTTC.